This T cell receptor beta chain was recorded in a study of T cells in localized non-small cell lung cancer. With respect to this clone: The antigen is unknown.

V lost 3 bases, J lost 5 bases, and 7 bases stayed unmatched. Germline CDR1 is MDHEN and CDR2 is SYDVKM. This CDR3 is built from 15 residues. TCRdb keeps only in-frame clones here, not all; method: immunoSEQ multiplex PCR. There are more than 1,500 clones in the sample; 20% to 25% occur only once, and 9% to 15% lies in the top ten. Findings of the study overall: A raised T cell density in blood coincided with lengthier overall survival. A median of 57 clones ranked among the top 100 in tumor appeared in adjacent lung. The tumor had only one region sequenced, so heterogeneity remains possible. Adjacent uninvolved lung had the highest clonality, suggesting focused antigen responses.

This TCR derives from a male donor at least 60 years old with stage I lung adenocarcinoma. The chain uses TRBV28 and TRBJ2-1, with 7 positions matching TRBD1. The sample here was lung tumor tissue, taken before any cancer treatment. CDR3 DNA sequence: TGTGCCAGCAGTTTGACAGGGCCCCGCCACAATGAGCAGTTCTTC. Encoded protein: CASSLTGPRHNEQFF.